This is a list of T cell receptor beta chains from one sample in a study of blood T cell repertoires in COVID-19. Here immunoSEQ multiplex PCR was the method, and the copy in TCRdb shows in-frame clones only, minus some. This sample has roughly 190,000 clones, with around nine tenths found just once. The material sequenced was peripheral blood. Source of these receptors: a man aged 60-69 years with active or convalescent COVID-19. CDR3s include the opening cysteine and the closing phenylalanine or tryptophan. Fields, in order: V gene, J gene, clone size, D gene, CDR3 DNA, CDR3 protein. D genes are given only for firm matches. Clone size appears in some rows only: once, few, many, or a class for an expanded clone.

TRBV9	TRBJ2-3	NA	NA	TGTGCCAGCAGCTCGACAACGGCAGACCGCCGGTGGACAGATACGCAGTATTTT	CASSSTTADRRWTDTQYF
TRBV10-1	TRBJ1-2	NA	TRBD1	TGCGCCAGCACCCGGCCCAGGGGGCCTCTTTATGGCTACACCTTC	CASTRPRGPLYGYTF
TRBV3-1/TRBV3-2	TRBJ1-5	NA	TRBD1	TGTGCCAGCAGCCAACACGGGACAGGGAGCAATCAGCCCCAGCATTTT	CASSQHGTGSNQPQHF
TRBV5-1	TRBJ2-3	NA	TRBD1	TGCGCCAGCAGCCCGGACAGGTCGGGCGATACGCAGTATTTT	CASSPDRSGDTQYF
TRBV6-4	TRBJ2-1	NA	NA	TGTGCCAGTGTTCCTGATGAGCAGTTCTTC	CASVPDEQFF
TRBV9	TRBJ1-2	NA	NA	TGTGCCAGCAGCGCCGGGACACCAGCTAACTATGGCTACACCTTC	CASSAGTPANYGYTF
TRBV2	TRBJ1-1	NA	NA	TGTGCCAGCAGTGATCGTGACAGGCTAGAAGCTTTCTTT	CASSDRDRLEAFF
TRBV2	TRBJ2-3	NA	TRBD2	TGTGCCAGCAGTCTCCGACTAGCGGATCCGATAAGCACAGATACGCAGTATTTT	CASSLRLADPISTDTQYF
TRBV7-3	TRBJ1-1	NA	NA	TGTGCCAGCAGCCCCGACAGAAGCACTGAAGCTTTCTTT	CASSPDRSTEAFF
TRBV5-5	TRBJ1-2	NA	NA	TGTGCCAGCAGCTTGGGTTTGCGGGGGAACTATGGCTACACCTTC	CASSLGLRGNYGYTF
TRBV19	TRBJ1-2	NA	NA	TGTGCCAGTAGCGAAAACACCGGGACAACCTATGGCTACACCTTC	CASSENTGTTYGYTF
TRBV10-3	TRBJ1-2	once	NA	TGTGCCAGCGGGGCCGAGAACTATGGCTACACCTTC	CASGAENYGYTF
TRBV2	TRBJ1-2	NA	NA	TGTGCCAGCACTCGGGACTTCTCTGGATATGGCTACACCTTC	CASTRDFSGYGYTF
TRBV7-8	TRBJ2-3	NA	TRBD1	TGTGCCAGCAGCGTACAGGGGGCAGATACGCAGTATTTT	CASSVQGADTQYF
TRBV5-1	TRBJ2-3	once	NA	TGCGCCAGCAGTCGTTTGCCGGGTTCCACAGATACGCAGTATTTT	CASSRLPGSTDTQYF
TRBV18	TRBJ2-7	NA	NA	TGTGCCAGCTCCTCGGGACTTACGAGCTCCTACGAGCAGTACTTC	CASSSGLTSSYEQYF
TRBV7-2	TRBJ2-5	NA	TRBD2	TGTGCCAGCAGCCATTCCTCTCGGCCGGGAGGAGAGACCCAGTACTTC	CASSHSSRPGGETQYF
TRBV2	TRBJ2-3	NA	NA	TGTGCCAGCAGTGAGAGGGTAGCAGCAAGCACAGATACGCAGTATTTT	CASSERVAASTDTQYF
TRBV19	TRBJ2-7	NA	TRBD1	TGTGCCAGTAGTATGGGACAGGGCTACGAGCAGTACTTC	CASSMGQGYEQYF
TRBV11-2	TRBJ2-7	few	NA	TGTGCCAGCAGCCCTCGACACCAAGAGCAGTACTTC	CASSPRHQEQYF
TRBV5-5	TRBJ2-3	NA	NA	TGTGCCAGCAGCTTGGCTTCGGCGGGGATGAGAGATACGCAGTATTTT	CASSLASAGMRDTQYF
TRBV5-4	TRBJ2-1	NA	NA	TGTGCCAGCAGCCTCGATTCTAGTTACAATGAGCAGTTCTTC	CASSLDSSYNEQFF
TRBV14	TRBJ1-4	NA	NA	TGTGCCAGCAGCCGGAGTCCTCAAGAAAAACTGTTTTTT	CASSRSPQEKLFF
TRBV2	TRBJ1-3	NA	NA	TGTGCCAGCAGTGAAGATTCAGTTTCTGGAAACACCATATATTTT	CASSEDSVSGNTIYF
TRBV29-1	TRBJ1-5	few	NA	TGCAGCGTAATTAACAGGTTGGGTCAGCCCCAGCATTTT	CSVINRLGQPQHF
TRBV6-5	TRBJ2-5	NA	NA	TGTGCCAGCGGCTGGACACCAGAGGAGACCCAGTACTTC	CASGWTPEETQYF
TRBV2	TRBJ2-3	NA	TRBD1	TGTGCCAGCAGTGTCATACAGGGGGCGACAGATACGCAGTATTTT	CASSVIQGATDTQYF
TRBV3-1/TRBV3-2	TRBJ1-2	NA	TRBD1	TGTGCCAGCAGCCTACGATCGGACAGGGTCCCCGTAGGGGACACCTTC	CASSLRSDRVPVGDTF
TRBV7-8	TRBJ1-1	NA	NA	TGTGCCAGCAGCCCCGCCGGTGCGGGATTGAACACTGAAGCTTTCTTT	CASSPAGAGLNTEAFF
TRBV4-1	TRBJ1-2	NA	TRBD1	TGCGCCAGCAGCCTCCGGCAGGGGGATAACTATGGCTACACCTTC	CASSLRQGDNYGYTF
TRBV7-9	TRBJ1-4	NA	NA	TGTGCCAGCAGCCCCAAAAGACAGGAAAAACTGTTTTTT	CASSPKRQEKLFF
TRBV9	TRBJ2-1	NA	NA	TGTGCCAGCAGCGGGGGGTCCACAGGGAACACCTACAATGAGCAGTTCTTC	CASSGGSTGNTYNEQFF
TRBV24-1	TRBJ1-5	once	NA	TGTGCCACCAGTGGCCCAGAGGATCAGCCCCAGCATTTT	CATSGPEDQPQHF
TRBV27	TRBJ2-7	NA	NA	TGTGCCAGCAGCTGGGACAAGAGGTACGAGCAGTACTTC	CASSWDKRYEQYF
TRBV2	TRBJ1-1	NA	NA	TGTGCCAGCAGGGAGAGCGCGGGAGCGAACACTGAAGCTTTCTTT	CASRESAGANTEAFF
TRBV14	TRBJ1-5	NA	NA	TGTGCCAGCAGCCAAGCTTTCAATCAGCCCCAGCATTTT	CASSQAFNQPQHF
TRBV4-2	TRBJ1-3	few	NA	TGTGCCAGCAGCCAAGATGGGGGGGGCACCATATATTTT	CASSQDGGGTIYF
TRBV23-1	TRBJ1-1	NA	TRBD1	TGCGCCACTACCCAAAGACAGGGAAGTCCCACTGAAGCTTTCTTT	CATTQRQGSPTEAFF
TRBV10-1	TRBJ2-3	NA	NA	TGCGCCAGCAGTGTGGACAGTTGGTCAGATACGCAGTATTTT	CASSVDSWSDTQYF
TRBV11-2	TRBJ2-1	NA	TRBD2	TGTGCCAGTAGTATTGCTAGCGGGGGGTACAATGAGCAGTTCTTC	CASSIASGGYNEQFF
TRBV2	TRBJ1-1	NA	TRBD1	TGTGCCAGCAGGCCTACAGGGGTTGAAGCTTTCTTT	CASRPTGVEAFF
TRBV19	TRBJ1-6	NA	TRBD1	TGTGCCACCAACGACAGGGGCTATAATTCACCCCTCCACTTT	CATNDRGYNSPLHF